This T cell receptor (beta chain) was identified during a study of blood T cell repertoires in COVID-19. On the study more broadly: Samples taken during acute and convalescent COVID-19 were collected in the United States, Italy and Spain. PBMCs, B-cell-depleted T cells, or T cells provided the cDNA or gDNA that made up the material.

The CDR3 is 17 residues long. Germline V gene lookup returns CDR1 SGHKS and CDR2 YYEKEE (reference sequence). Trimming took 3 bases from V and 5 from J; bases not matched to a gene: 11. Authors' methods: Reference gene primers were amplified, and this amplification served to estimate nucleated cell counts. The assay was immunoSEQ multiplex PCR, and TCRdb's table has in-frame clones only and misses some. That table is the source of V, J and clone size, and D and trimming were worked out from the DNA. The data contain 95,000 to 120,000 clones, roughly 70% of them singletons. This clone came up a few times.

V is TRBV5-5 and J is TRBJ2-5, with TRBD2 identical over 12 bases. The receptor's source is a woman in her forties with acute or convalescent COVID-19. Sequencing was carried out using peripheral blood. Written as DNA, the CDR3 is TGTGCCAGCAGCTGGGCTAGCGGGGGGGCCGAATTTGAGACCCAGTACTTC. It translates to CASSWASGGAEFETQYF.